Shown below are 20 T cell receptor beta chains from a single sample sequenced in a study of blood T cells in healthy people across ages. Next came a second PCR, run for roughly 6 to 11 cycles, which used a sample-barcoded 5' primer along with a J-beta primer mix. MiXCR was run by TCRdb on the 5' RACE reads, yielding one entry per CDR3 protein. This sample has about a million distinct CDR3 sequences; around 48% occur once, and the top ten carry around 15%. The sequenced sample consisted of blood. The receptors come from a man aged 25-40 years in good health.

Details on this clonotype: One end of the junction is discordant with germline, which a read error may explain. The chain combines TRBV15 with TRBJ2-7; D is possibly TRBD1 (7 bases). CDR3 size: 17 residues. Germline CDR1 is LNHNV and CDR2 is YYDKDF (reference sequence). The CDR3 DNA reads TGTACCACCAGCAGAGATGGGGGGCTGACAGGGAGGTATGAGCAGTACTTC. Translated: CTTSRDGGLTGRYEQYF.

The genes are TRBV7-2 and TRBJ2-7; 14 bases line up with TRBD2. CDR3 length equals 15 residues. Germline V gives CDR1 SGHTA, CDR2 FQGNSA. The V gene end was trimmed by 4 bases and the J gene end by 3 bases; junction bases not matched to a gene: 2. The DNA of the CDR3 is TGTGCCAGCAGCTCGGGACTAGCGGGAGTCTACGAGCAGTACTTC. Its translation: CASSSGLAGVYEQYF. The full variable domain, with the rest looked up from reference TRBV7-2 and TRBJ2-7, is GAGVSQSPSNKVTEKGKDVELRCDPISGHTALYWYRQSLGQGLEFLIYFQGNSAPDKSGLPSDRFSAERTGGSVSTLTIQRTQQEDSAVYLCASSSGLAGVYEQYFGPGTRLTVT.

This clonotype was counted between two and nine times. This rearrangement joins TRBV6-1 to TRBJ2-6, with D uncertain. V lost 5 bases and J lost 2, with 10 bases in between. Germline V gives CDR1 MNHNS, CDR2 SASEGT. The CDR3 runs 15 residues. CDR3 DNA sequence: TGTGCCAGCAGTTGGACCCGTCCTGGGGCCAACGTCCTGACTTTC. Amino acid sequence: CASSWTRPGANVLTF.

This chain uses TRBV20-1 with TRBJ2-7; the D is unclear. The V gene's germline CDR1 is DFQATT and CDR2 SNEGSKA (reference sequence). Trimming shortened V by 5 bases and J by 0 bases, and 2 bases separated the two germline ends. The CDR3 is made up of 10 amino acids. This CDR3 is CSADSYEQYF. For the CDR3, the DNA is TGCAGTGCTGACTCCTACGAGCAGTACTTC.

CDR3 in amino acids: CASILGTGIQETQYF. CDR3 coding DNA: TGTGCCAGCATCCTCGGGACAGGGATCCAAGAGACCCAGTACTTC. The chain couples TRBV28 to TRBJ2-5, with 9 bases fitting TRBD1. V lost 7 bases and J lost 1; bases outside the gene matches: 7. Germline CDR1 and CDR2: MDHEN and SYDVKM. The CDR3 extends over 15 amino acids.

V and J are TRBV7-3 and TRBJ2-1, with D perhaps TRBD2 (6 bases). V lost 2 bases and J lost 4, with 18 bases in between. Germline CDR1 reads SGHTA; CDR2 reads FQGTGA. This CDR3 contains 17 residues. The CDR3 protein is CASSLGGTAGGYNEQFF. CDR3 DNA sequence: TGTGCCAGCAGCTTAGGGGGAACGGCCGGGGGTTACAATGAGCAGTTCTTC. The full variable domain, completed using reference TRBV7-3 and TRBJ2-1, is GAGVSQTPSNKVTEKGKYVELRCDPISGHTALYWYRQSLGQGPEFLIYFQGTGAADDSGLPNDRFFAVRPEGSVSTLKIQRTERGDSAVYLCASSLGGTAGGYNEQFFGPGTRLTVL.

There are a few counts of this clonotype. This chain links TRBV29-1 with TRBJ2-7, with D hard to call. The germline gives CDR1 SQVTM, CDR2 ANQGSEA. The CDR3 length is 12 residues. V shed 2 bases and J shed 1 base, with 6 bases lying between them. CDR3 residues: CSVEYPSYEQYF. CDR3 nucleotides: TGCAGCGTTGAATACCCATCCTACGAGCAGTACTTC.

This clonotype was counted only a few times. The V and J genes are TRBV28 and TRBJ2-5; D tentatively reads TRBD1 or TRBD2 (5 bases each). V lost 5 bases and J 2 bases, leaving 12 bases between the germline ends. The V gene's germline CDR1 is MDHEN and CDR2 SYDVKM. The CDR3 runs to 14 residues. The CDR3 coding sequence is TGTGCCAGCAGTCCAGAGGGGAGACAAGAGACCCAGTACTTC. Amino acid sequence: CASSPEGRQETQYF.

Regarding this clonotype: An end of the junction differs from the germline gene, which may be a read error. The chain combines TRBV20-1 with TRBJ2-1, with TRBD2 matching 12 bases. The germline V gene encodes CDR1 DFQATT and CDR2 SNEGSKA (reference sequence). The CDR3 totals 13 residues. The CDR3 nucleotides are TGCGGTGCTAGACTAGCGGGAGTAGGGGAGCAGTTCTTC. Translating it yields CGARLAGVGEQFF.

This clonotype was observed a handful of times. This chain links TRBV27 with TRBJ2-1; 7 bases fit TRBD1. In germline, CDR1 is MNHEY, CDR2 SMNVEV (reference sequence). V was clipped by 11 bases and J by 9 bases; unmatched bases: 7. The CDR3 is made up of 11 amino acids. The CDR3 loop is CAHRGEGEQFF. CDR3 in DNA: TGTGCCCACAGGGGTGAGGGTGAGCAGTTCTTC.

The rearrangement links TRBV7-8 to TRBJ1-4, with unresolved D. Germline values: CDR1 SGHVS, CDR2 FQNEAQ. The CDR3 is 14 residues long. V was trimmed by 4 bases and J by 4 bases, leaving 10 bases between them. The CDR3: CASSSRTFNEKLFF. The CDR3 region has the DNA TGTGCCAGCAGCTCCAGAACCTTTAATGAAAAACTGTTTTTT.

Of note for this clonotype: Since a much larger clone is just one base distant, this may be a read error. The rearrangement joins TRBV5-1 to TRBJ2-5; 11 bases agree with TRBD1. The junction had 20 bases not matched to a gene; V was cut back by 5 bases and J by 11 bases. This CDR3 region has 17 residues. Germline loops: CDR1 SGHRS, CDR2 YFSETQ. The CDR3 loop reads CASRRTGGASRYNEQYF. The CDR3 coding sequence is TGCGCCAGCAGGAGGACAGGGGGCGCGAGTCGCTACAATGAGCAGTACTTC.

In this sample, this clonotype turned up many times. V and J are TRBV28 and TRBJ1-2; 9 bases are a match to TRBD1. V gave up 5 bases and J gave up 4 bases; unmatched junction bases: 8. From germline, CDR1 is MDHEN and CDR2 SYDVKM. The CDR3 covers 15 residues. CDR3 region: CASSPGDRDFYGYTF. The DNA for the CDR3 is TGTGCCAGCAGTCCCGGGGACAGGGACTTCTATGGCTACACCTTC.

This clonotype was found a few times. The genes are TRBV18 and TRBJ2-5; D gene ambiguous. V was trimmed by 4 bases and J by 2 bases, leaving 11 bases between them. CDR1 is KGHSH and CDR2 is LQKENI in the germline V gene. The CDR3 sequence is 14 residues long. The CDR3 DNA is TGTGCCAGCTCACTTAACCAGAAGCAAGAGACCCAGTACTTC. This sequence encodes CASSLNQKQETQYF.

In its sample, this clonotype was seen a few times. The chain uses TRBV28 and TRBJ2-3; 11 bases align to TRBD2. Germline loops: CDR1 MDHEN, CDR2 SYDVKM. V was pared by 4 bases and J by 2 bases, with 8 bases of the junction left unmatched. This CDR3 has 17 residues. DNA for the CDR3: TGTGCCAGCAGTTCACAACAGGGACTAGCGGACACAGATACGCAGTATTTT. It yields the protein CASSSQQGLADTDTQYF.

The CDR3 sequence is CASSPGGTRGGEQYF. CDR3 nucleotide sequence: TGTGCCAGCAGCCCCGGTGGGACTAGAGGGGGCGAGCAGTACTTC. The chain uses TRBV5-4 and TRBJ2-7, with 8 bases matching TRBD2. V shed 4 bases and J 6 bases; nucleotides not matched to a gene: 12. The CDR3 runs to 15 residues. Per the germline V gene, CDR1 is SGHNT and CDR2 is YYREEE (reference sequence).

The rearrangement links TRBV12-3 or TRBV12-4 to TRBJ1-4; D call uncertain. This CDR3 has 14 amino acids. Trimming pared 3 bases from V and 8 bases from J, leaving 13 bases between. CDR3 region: CASSLMGIGEKLFF. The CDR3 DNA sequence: TGTGCCAGCAGTTTGATGGGAATAGGAGAAAAACTGTTTTTT.

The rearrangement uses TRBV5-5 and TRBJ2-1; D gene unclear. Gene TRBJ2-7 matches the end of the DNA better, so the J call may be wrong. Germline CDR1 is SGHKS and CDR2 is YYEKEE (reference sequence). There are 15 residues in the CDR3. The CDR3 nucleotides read TGTGCCAGCAGCTTGAGCACAAACGGCTACAATGAGCAGTACTTC. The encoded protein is CASSLSTNGYNEQYF.

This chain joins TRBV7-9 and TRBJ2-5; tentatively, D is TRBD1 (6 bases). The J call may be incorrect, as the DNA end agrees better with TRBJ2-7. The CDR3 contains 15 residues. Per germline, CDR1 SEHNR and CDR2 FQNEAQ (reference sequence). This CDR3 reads CASSFPDSASYEQYF. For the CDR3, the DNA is TGTGCCAGCAGTTTCCCGGACAGCGCTTCCTACGAGCAGTACTTC.

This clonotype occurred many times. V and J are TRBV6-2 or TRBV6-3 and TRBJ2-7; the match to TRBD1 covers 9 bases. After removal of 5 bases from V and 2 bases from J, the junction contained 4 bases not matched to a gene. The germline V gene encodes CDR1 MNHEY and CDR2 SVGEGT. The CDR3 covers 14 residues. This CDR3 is CASSQRDRAYEQYF. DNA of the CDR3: TGTGCCAGCAGTCAACGGGACAGGGCCTACGAGCAGTACTTC.